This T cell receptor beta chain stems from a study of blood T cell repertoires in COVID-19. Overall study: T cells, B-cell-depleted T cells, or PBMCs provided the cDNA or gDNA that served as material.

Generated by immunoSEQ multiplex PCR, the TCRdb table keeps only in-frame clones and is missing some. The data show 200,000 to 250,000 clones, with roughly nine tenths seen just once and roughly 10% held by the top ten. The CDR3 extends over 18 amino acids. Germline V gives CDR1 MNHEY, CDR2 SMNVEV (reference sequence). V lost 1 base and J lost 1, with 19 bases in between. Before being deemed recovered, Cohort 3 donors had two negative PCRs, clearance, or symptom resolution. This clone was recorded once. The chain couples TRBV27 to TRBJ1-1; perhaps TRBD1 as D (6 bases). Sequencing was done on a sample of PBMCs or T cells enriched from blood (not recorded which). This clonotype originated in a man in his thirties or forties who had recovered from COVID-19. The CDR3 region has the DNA TGTGCCAGCAGTTTATACGGGAACCGACAGGTGGGGAACACTGAAGCTTTCTTT. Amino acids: CASSLYGNRQVGNTEAFF.